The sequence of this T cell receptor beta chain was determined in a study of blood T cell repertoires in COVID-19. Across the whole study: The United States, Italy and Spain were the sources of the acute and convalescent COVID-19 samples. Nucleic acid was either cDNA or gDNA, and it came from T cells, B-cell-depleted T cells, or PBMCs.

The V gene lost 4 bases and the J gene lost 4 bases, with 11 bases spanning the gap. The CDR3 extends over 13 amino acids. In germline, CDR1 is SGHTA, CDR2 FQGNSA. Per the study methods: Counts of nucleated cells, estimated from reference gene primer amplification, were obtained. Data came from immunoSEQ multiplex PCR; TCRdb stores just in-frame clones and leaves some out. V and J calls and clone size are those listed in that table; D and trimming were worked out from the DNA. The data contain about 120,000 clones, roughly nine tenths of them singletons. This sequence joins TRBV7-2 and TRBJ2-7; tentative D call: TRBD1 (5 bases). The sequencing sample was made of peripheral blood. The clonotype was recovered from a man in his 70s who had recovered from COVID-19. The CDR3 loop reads CASSSQGYYEQYF. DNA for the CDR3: TGTGCCAGCAGCTCCCAGGGATATTACGAGCAGTACTTC.